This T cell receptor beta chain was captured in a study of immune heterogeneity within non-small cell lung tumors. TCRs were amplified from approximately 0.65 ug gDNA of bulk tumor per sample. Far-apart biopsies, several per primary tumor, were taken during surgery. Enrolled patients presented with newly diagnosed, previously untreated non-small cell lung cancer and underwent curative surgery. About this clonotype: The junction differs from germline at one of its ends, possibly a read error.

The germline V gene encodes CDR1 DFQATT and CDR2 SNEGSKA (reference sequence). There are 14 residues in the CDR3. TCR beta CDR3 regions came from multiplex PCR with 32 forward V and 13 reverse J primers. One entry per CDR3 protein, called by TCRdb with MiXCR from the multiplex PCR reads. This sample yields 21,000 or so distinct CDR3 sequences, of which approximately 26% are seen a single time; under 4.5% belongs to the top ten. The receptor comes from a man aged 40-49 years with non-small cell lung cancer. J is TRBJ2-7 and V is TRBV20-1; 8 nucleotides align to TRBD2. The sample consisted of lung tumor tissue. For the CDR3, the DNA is TGCAGTGCTGGAGAAGGCGGGAGGACCTACGAGCAGTACTTC. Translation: CSAGEGGRTYEQYF.